This T cell receptor beta chain was profiled in a study of T cell responses to AZD1222 COVID-19 vaccine. Findings of the study overall: Reports indicate that nearly half of spike-specific TCRs are directed at unmutated variant regions. Two doses of AZD1222 preceded a rise in Spike-specific TCR breadth and depth. Only a handful of AZD1222 recipients, several in all, had baseline seropositivity.

Using immunoSEQ multiplex PCR, the repertoire was profiled, and TCRdb retains in-frame clones only, with some absent. The sample has 100,000 to 150,000 clones, approximately 83% seen once. With 0 bases clipped from V and 2 bases from J, the junction kept 7 bases outside the gene matches. CDR1 is LGHDT and CDR2 is YNNKEL in the germline V gene (reference sequence). The CDR3 runs to 16 residues. Details on this clone: Antigen specificity is unknown.

This clonotype was obtained from an adult in good health. The rearrangement joins TRBV3-1 (or the pseudogene TRBV3-2) to TRBJ2-7; 7 bases align to TRBD1. The source was peripheral blood, collected on day 0 of AZD1222 vaccination. The CDR3 DNA reads as TGTGCCAGCAGCCAAGATTGGGACAGCGATACCTACGAGCAGTACTTC. This encodes CASSQDWDSDTYEQYF.